This TCR beta chain derives from a study of blood T cell repertoires in COVID-19. Study information: T cells, B-cell-depleted T cells, or PBMCs provided the cDNA or gDNA that served as material.

The germline V gene encodes CDR1 GTSNPN and CDR2 SVGIG (reference sequence). V was clipped by 3 bases and J by 6 bases; unmatched bases: 9. CDR3 size: 15 residues. In the original processing: Quantification of nucleated cells was approximated via reference gene primer amplification. Sequencing used immunoSEQ multiplex PCR; TCRdb keeps in-frame clones, though not all of them. V and J calls and clone size follow that table, whereas D and trimming were derived from the DNA. The table has about 310,000 clones, over 75% seen once. The TCR sequence derives from a woman aged 50 to 60 who had recovered from COVID-19. The chain links TRBV30 to TRBJ2-1; 9 bases map to TRBD1. Sequencing was done on a sample of peripheral blood. In DNA, the CDR3 is TGTGCCTGGAGCCGCCGGGACAGGGATTTCAATGAGCAGTTCTTC. Encoded protein: CAWSRRDRDFNEQFF.